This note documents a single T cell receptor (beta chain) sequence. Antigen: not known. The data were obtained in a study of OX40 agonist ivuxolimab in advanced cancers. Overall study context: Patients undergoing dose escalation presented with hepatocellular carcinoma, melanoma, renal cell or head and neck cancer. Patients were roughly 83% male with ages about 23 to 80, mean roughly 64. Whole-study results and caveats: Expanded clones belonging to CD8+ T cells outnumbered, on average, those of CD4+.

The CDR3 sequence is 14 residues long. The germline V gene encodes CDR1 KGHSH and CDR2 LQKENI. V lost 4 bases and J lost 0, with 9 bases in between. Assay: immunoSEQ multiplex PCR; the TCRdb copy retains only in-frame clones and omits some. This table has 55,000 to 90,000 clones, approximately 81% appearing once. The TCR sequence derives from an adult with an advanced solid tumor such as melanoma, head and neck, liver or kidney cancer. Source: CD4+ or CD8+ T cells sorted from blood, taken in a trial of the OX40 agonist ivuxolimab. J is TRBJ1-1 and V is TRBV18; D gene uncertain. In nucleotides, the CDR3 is TGTGCCAGCTCACTTACAGTTCTGAACACTGAAGCTTTCTTT. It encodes CASSLTVLNTEAFF.